The 15 T cell receptor beta chains below were found in one sample sequenced in a study of PD-1 blockade in classical Hodgkin lymphoma. Data came from immunoSEQ multiplex PCR; TCRdb stores just in-frame clones and leaves some out. The repertoire includes under 7,500 clones, around 84% of them detected once, and roughly 41% sits in the top ten. All the patients suffered relapse after autologous stem cell transplantation, and brentuximab vedotin exposure differed. Sequencing used peripheral blood mononuclear cells (PBMCs), obtained before the second cycle of nivolumab. Receptors were obtained from a human donor with classical Hodgkin lymphoma.

The genes are TRBV27 and TRBJ2-1, with 8 positions matching TRBD1. CDR1 MNHEY and CDR2 SMNVEV come from the germline V gene (reference sequence). This CDR3 has 13 residues. V trimming: 7 bases; J trimming: 3 bases; junction bases outside the gene matches: 2. This chain's CDR3 is CASKGQGYNEQFF. The CDR3 DNA sequence: TGTGCCAGCAAAGGACAGGGCTACAATGAGCAGTTCTTC.

V is TRBV7-8 and J is TRBJ2-3; D is uncertain. V shed 1 base and J shed 1 base, with 6 bases lying between them. The length of the CDR3 is 14 residues. Per germline, CDR1 SGHVS and CDR2 FQNEAQ. The CDR3 is CASSLERRTDTQYF. The CDR3 DNA sequence: TGTGCCAGCAGCTTAGAGAGACGCACAGATACGCAGTATTTT.

V gene TRBV4-1 combines with J gene TRBJ1-1, with D perhaps TRBD1 (6 bases). Per germline, CDR1 MGHRA and CDR2 YSYEKL. CDR3 length equals 15 residues. The V end lost 3 bases, the J end lost 4 bases, and 15 bases lay between the germline ends. In DNA form, the CDR3 reads TGCGCCAGCAGCCAGGGGGCCGTGGTGGGCACTGAAGCTTTCTTT. It specifies CASSQGAVVGTEAFF.

The rearrangement joins TRBV27 to TRBJ1-1; possibly TRBD1 for D (6 bases). Per the germline V gene, CDR1 is MNHEY and CDR2 is SMNVEV (reference sequence). The CDR3 consists of 16 residues. V was trimmed by 3 bases and J by 3 bases, leaving 17 bases between them. CDR3 DNA sequence: TGTGCCAGCAGTTTTGGGGAGGGGGGTGAGGACACTGAAGCTTTCTTT. This encodes CASSFGEGGEDTEAFF.

V gene TRBV15 combines with J gene TRBJ2-3; 7 positions agree with TRBD1. This CDR3 has 16 amino acids. Germline CDR1 is LNHNV and CDR2 is YYDKDF (reference sequence). With V trimmed by 2 bases and J by 4 bases, 9 bases remained unmatched. The CDR3 sequence is CATSRRRVQGADTQYF. The CDR3 DNA is TGTGCCACCAGCAGACGTAGGGTTCAGGGGGCAGATACGCAGTATTTT.

The chain uses TRBV5-6 and TRBJ2-7; D is uncertain. V was trimmed by 0 bases and J by 2 bases, leaving 6 bases between them. In germline, CDR1 is SGHDT, CDR2 YYEEEE. The CDR3 contains 13 residues. CDR3 in amino acids: CASSLAGTYEQYV. The CDR3 coding sequence is TGTGCCAGCAGCTTGGCCGGAACCTACGAGCAGTACGTC.

This clone has only a few counts. The chain is built from TRBV15 and TRBJ1-1, with 9 bases matching TRBD1. The CDR3 extends over 18 amino acids. Germline CDR1 is LNHNV and CDR2 is YYDKDF (reference sequence). The V and J ends lost 3 bases and 6 bases, in that order; junction bases with no gene match: 17. The CDR3 loop is CATSRGPGQGPSGAEAFF. The CDR3 DNA reads TGTGCCACCAGCAGGGGACCGGGACAGGGACCCAGTGGTGCTGAAGCTTTCTTT.

The rearrangement links TRBV6-5 to TRBJ2-5, with 7 bases aligning to TRBD2. Germline-derived CDR1 and CDR2 are MNHEY and SVGAGI. V trimming: 0 bases; J trimming: 2 bases; junction bases outside the gene matches: 6. CDR3 size: 16 residues. In DNA form, the CDR3 reads TGTGCCAGCAGTTACTCGCGGGGGTTAAATCAAGAGACCCAGTACTTC. This sequence encodes CASSYSRGLNQETQYF.

The chain combines TRBV11-2 with TRBJ2-3, with 9 bases identical to TRBD1. The CDR3 length is 15 residues. Per the germline V gene, CDR1 is SGHAT and CDR2 is FQNNGV. Trimming at V came to 1 base and at J to 5 bases, leaving 4 bases not matched to a gene. CDR3 sequence reads: CASSLVQGALDTQYF. DNA for the CDR3: TGTGCCAGCAGCTTAGTACAGGGGGCGTTAGATACGCAGTATTTT. Using reference TRBV11-2 and TRBJ2-3 for the parts outside the CDR3, the full variable domain is EAGVAQSPRYKIIEKRQSVAFWCNPISGHATLYWYQQILGQGPKLLIQFQNNGVVDDSQLPKDRFSAERLKGVDSTLKIQPAKLEDSAVYLCASSLVQGALDTQYFGPGTRLTVL.

The chain recombines TRBV6-1 with TRBJ1-1; unclear D gene. Per the germline V gene, CDR1 is MNHNS and CDR2 is SASEGT. The CDR3 extends over 14 amino acids. The V end lost 4 bases, the J end lost 2 bases, and 11 bases lay between the germline ends. CDR3 amino acids: CASSVSGYNTEAFF. CDR3 nucleotides: TGTGCCAGCAGTGTGTCTGGGTACAACACTGAAGCTTTCTTT.

The chain combines TRBV7-9 with TRBJ2-3; 9 nucleotides line up with TRBD2. The length of the CDR3 is 16 residues. Looked up from germline, CDR1 is SEHNR and CDR2 is FQNEAQ (reference sequence). The trim removed 3 bases at V and 3 bases at J, leaving 7 bases unmatched. The CDR3 spells CASSLGLAVETDTQYF. The CDR3 coding sequence is TGTGCCAGCAGCTTGGGACTAGCAGTTGAGACAGATACGCAGTATTTT.

The chain uses TRBV15 and TRBJ1-5; D unresolved. The germline V gene has CDR1 LNHNV and CDR2 YYDKDF (reference sequence). V lost 0 bases and J lost 3, with 12 bases in between. The CDR3 consists of 16 residues. CDR3 sequence (DNA): TGTGCCACCAGCAGAGATCGGGGTAGCCCCAATCAGCCCCAGCATTTT. This codes for CATSRDRGSPNQPQHF.

This chain links TRBV28 with TRBJ1-6; no reliable D call. V lost 6 bases to trimming and J lost 13 bases, with 10 bases between them. Germline CDR1 and CDR2: MDHEN and SYDVKM. This CDR3 comprises 11 residues. CDR3: CASSSLSPLHF. The CDR3 DNA reads TGTGCCAGCAGCTCCCTCAGCCCCCTCCACTTT. Full variable domain (missing parts from reference TRBV28 and TRBJ1-6): DVKVTQSSRYLVKRTGEKVFLECVQDMDHENMFWYRQDPGLGLRLIYFSYDVKMKEKGDIPEGYSVSREKKERFSLILESASTNQTSMYLCASSSLSPLHFGNGTRLTVT.

This sequence joins TRBV2 and TRBJ2-3; D tentatively reads TRBD1 or TRBD2 (5 bases each). The CDR3 has 12 residues. Trimming removed 8 bases at V and 6 bases at J, with 12 bases between. Germline CDR1 and CDR2: SNHLY and FYNNEI. CDR3 nucleotide sequence: TGTGCCAGCCGGGACCGTGGGGATACGCAGTATTTT. Protein product: CASRDRGDTQYF.

The gene calls are TRBV10-2 and TRBJ1-1; D is unclear. Germline CDR1 and CDR2: WSHSY and SAAADI. The CDR3 length is 13 residues. V lost 4 bases, J lost 5 bases, and 11 bases lay in between. The CDR3 nucleotides are TGCGCCAGCAGTGTTGATCCGGGGACTGAAGCTTTCTTT. It codes for CASSVDPGTEAFF.